The clone carrying this T cell receptor beta chain was detected only a few times. V lost 1 base to trimming and J lost 1 base, with 16 bases between them. CDR3 size: 17 residues. CDR1 is KGHSH, CDR2 LQKENI, per germline. In the original processing: Reference gene primer amplification gave nucleated cell count estimates. Some clones are missing from TCRdb's copy, which holds only in-frame ones; the method was immunoSEQ multiplex PCR. The V and J calls and clone size are taken from that table; D and trimming were inferred from the DNA. The sample yields approximately 90,000 clones, 65% to 85% seen once. This entry comes from a study of blood T cell repertoires in COVID-19. For the study at large: The origin of the acute and convalescent COVID-19 samples was the United States, Italy and Spain. From T cells, B-cell-depleted T cells, or PBMCs came the material, which was cDNA or gDNA.

This clonotype was sampled from an elderly woman with active or convalescent COVID-19. The chain is built from TRBV18 and TRBJ1-1; D is perhaps TRBD1 (5 bases). Sequenced input: peripheral blood. CDR3: CASSPLVAVGANTEAFF. CDR3 DNA: TGTGCCAGCTCACCACTCGTGGCAGTAGGGGCGAACACTGAAGCTTTCTTT.